The 18 T cell receptor beta chains given below trace back to one sample, sequenced in a study of cytomegalovirus exposure and HLA in healthy donors. Researchers ran the PCR with 60 Vbeta and 13 Jbeta primers. TCRdb's copy holds only in-frame clones and misses some; the assay was immunoSEQ multiplex PCR. The sample carries 100,000 to 150,000 clones, around 72% recorded once. The sequenced sample was PBMCs. The receptors come from a young man in good health and CMV-seronegative.

This chain connects TRBV6-5 to TRBJ1-5; 8 nucleotides match TRBD1. This CDR3 comprises 14 residues. V lost 6 bases, J lost 7 bases, and 8 bases stayed unmatched. CDR1 MNHEY and CDR2 SVGAGI come from the germline V gene. The CDR3 loop is CASRSWTGKQPQHF. The CDR3, as DNA: TGTGCCAGCAGATCATGGACAGGGAAACAGCCCCAGCATTTT.

This chain connects TRBV6-1 to TRBJ1-6, with D perhaps matching TRBD1 (6 bases). The V and J ends lost 4 bases and 3 bases respectively, with 16 bases between them. Germline assignment: CDR1 MNHNS and CDR2 SASEGT. This CDR3 has 17 amino acids. Written as DNA, the CDR3 is TGTGCCAGCAGTGTACCGTACAGGGAAGGCTATAATTCACCCCTCCACTTT. This sequence encodes CASSVPYREGYNSPLHF.

The V and J genes are TRBV4-1 and TRBJ1-6; D gene uncertain. The V gene lost 1 base and the J gene lost 0 bases, with 13 bases spanning the gap. The CDR3 totals 18 residues. Germline CDR1 is MGHRA and CDR2 is YSYEKL. The chain's CDR3 is CASSQVSQAFSYNSPLHF. The CDR3 DNA reads TGCGCCAGCAGCCAAGTATCTCAGGCATTCTCCTATAATTCACCCCTCCACTTT.

This clone was detected only a few times. V and J are TRBV19 and TRBJ1-5, with D maybe TRBD1 (5 bases). The V gene's germline CDR1 is LNHDA and CDR2 SQIVND (reference sequence). The V end was cut by 5 bases, the J end by 1 base, with 18 bases between. The CDR3 totals 17 residues. The CDR3 protein is CASSFRVGPSSNQPQHF. CDR3 nucleotides: TGTGCCAGTAGTTTCAGGGTCGGCCCCTCAAGCAATCAGCCCCAGCATTTT.

This chain links TRBV9 with TRBJ2-1; 11 positions agree with TRBD2. V gave up 0 bases and J gave up 0 bases; unmatched junction bases: 8. Looked up from germline, CDR1 is SGDLS and CDR2 is YYNGEE. The CDR3 length is 19 residues. DNA of the CDR3: TGTGCCAGCAGCGTAGGACTAGCGGGGCAAATCAGCTCCTACAATGAGCAGTTCTTC. Translating gives CASSVGLAGQISSYNEQFF.

V usage is TRBV6-5 and J usage is TRBJ1-4, with TRBD1 matching over 9 bases. There are 15 residues in the CDR3. The germline CDR1 and CDR2 sequences are MNHEY and SVGAGI. The V segment lost 5 bases and the J segment 4 bases; nucleotides outside the gene matches: 5. The CDR3 spells CASSASTGGNEKLFF. The CDR3 DNA sequence: TGTGCCAGCAGTGCCTCGACAGGGGGTAATGAAAAACTGTTTTTT.

This chain connects TRBV13 to TRBJ2-3, with TRBD2 identical over 10 bases. The CDR3 has 17 residues. V was pared by 2 bases and J by 1 base, with 6 bases of the junction left unmatched. Germline CDR1 is PRHDT and CDR2 is FYEKMQ (reference sequence). CDR3 DNA sequence: TGTGCCAGCAGCTTATCTAGCGGGGGCACCGGCACAGATACGCAGTATTTT. Protein: CASSLSSGGTGTDTQYF.

This chain links TRBV5-1 with TRBJ2-7; D might be TRBD1 (6 bases). V was shortened by 0 bases and J by 0 bases, with 7 bases between the two germline ends. The germline V gene encodes CDR1 SGHRS and CDR2 YFSETQ. The CDR3 is 14 residues long. CDR3 nucleotides: TGCGCCAGCAGCTTGGGGACAGTCTCCTACGAGCAGTACTTC. This gives the protein CASSLGTVSYEQYF. Based on the CDR3 plus reference TRBV5-1 and TRBJ2-7, the full variable domain is KAGVTQTPRYLIKTRGQQVTLSCSPISGHRSVSWYQQTPGQGLQFLFEYFSETQRNKGNFPGRFSGRQFSNSRSEMNVSTLELGDSALYLCASSLGTVSYEQYFGPGTRLTVT.

This clone was found a few times. The V call is TRBV5-6, the J call TRBJ1-5, with a weak D call TRBD1 (6 bases). The CDR3 is made up of 15 amino acids. The germline V gene has CDR1 SGHDT and CDR2 YYEEEE. V was clipped by 2 bases and J by 2 bases, with 11 bases between them. CDR3 bases: TGTGCCAGCAGCTTTTGGGGGCCGGGCAATCAGCCCCAGCATTTT. It is translated as CASSFWGPGNQPQHF.

This clone has just a few counts. The chain carries TRBV6-1 and TRBJ1-3; TRBD1 aligns across 7 bases. Germline trimming cut 3 bases from V and 0 bases from J; bases unmatched to any gene: 5. This CDR3 has 16 residues. The germline V gene has CDR1 MNHNS and CDR2 SASEGT. The CDR3 DNA follows: TGTGCCAGCAGTGACCGGACAGGCCTCTCTGGAAACACCATATATTTT. Amino acid sequence: CASSDRTGLSGNTIYF.

The chain links TRBV7-2 to TRBJ1-1; 11 bases match TRBD1. The CDR3 extends over 15 amino acids. V lost 5 bases to trimming and J lost 13 bases; unmatched junction nucleotides: 15. Germline V gene sequence: CDR1 SGHTA, CDR2 FQGNSA. The CDR3 loop is CASSAMPGTGGVGFF. The CDR3 DNA sequence: TGTGCCAGCAGCGCGATGCCCGGGACAGGGGGAGTCGGTTTCTTT.

The chain links TRBV5-4 to TRBJ1-2, with unresolved D. CDR1 and CDR2 from the germline V gene are SGHNT and YYREEE (reference sequence). V dropped 1 base and J dropped 4 bases, with 8 bases sitting between them. CDR3 size: 13 residues. The CDR3 is CASSLPGTYGYTF. DNA of the CDR3: TGTGCCAGCAGCTTGCCAGGTACCTATGGCTACACCTTC. Drawing the rest from reference TRBV5-4 and TRBJ1-2, the complete variable domain is ETGVTQSPTHLIKTRGQQVTLRCSSQSGHNTVSWYQQALGQGPQFIFQYYREEENGRGNFPPRFSGLQFPNYSSELNVNALELDDSALYLCASSLPGTYGYTFGSGTRLTVV.

V and J are TRBV5-1 and TRBJ1-1, with 9 bases fitting TRBD1. The CDR3 loop spans 17 amino acids. The V and J ends lost 4 bases and 4 bases, in that order; junction bases with no gene match: 14. CDR1 SGHRS and CDR2 YFSETQ come from the germline V gene. CDR3 sequence (DNA): TGCGCCAGCAGCCGCTGGACAGGGGCTAGGGATGGCACTGAAGCTTTCTTT. This gives the protein CASSRWTGARDGTEAFF.

This rearrangement joins TRBV4-1 to TRBJ2-7, with TRBD1 as a possible D gene (6 bases). CDR3 length: 14 amino acids. CDR1 is MGHRA, CDR2 YSYEKL, per germline. Trimming stripped 3 bases from V and 2 bases from J, with 11 bases between. The CDR3 DNA reads TGCGCCAGCAGCCATCCGGGACAACCCTACGAGCAGTACTTC. It specifies CASSHPGQPYEQYF.

CDR3 residues: CASSLTRGSVYGYTF. The CDR3 DNA sequence: TGTGCCAGCAGCTTAACGCGGGGTTCTGTCTATGGCTACACCTTC. The gene calls are TRBV7-2 and TRBJ1-2; no clear D. In germline, CDR1 is SGHTA, CDR2 FQGNSA. CDR3 length: 15 residues. Trimming left V 2 bases short and J 4 bases short, with 14 bases between.

The rearrangement joins TRBV6-1 to TRBJ1-6, with 8 bases aligning to TRBD1. Germline V gene sequence: CDR1 MNHNS, CDR2 SASEGT. V trimming: 4 bases; J trimming: 0 bases; junction bases outside the gene matches: 8. This CDR3 region has 18 residues. The CDR3 coding sequence is TGTGCCAGCAGTGGGCGACAGGGGAGGAGCTCCTATAATTCACCCCTCCACTTT. Translating gives CASSGRQGRSSYNSPLHF.

The chain has TRBV11-2 and TRBJ1-4; D unresolved. Germline V CDR1 and CDR2: SGHAT, FQNNGV. There are 14 residues in the CDR3. Trimming stripped 5 bases from V and 4 bases from J, with 11 bases between. The CDR3 DNA is TGTGCCAGCAGCAATTGGGGAGGTAATGAAAAACTGTTTTTT. Its protein product is CASSNWGGNEKLFF.

This clone has a single count. Here the CDR3 reads CASSLPSQGFTEAFF. DNA for the CDR3: TGTGCCAGCAGTTTACCCTCACAGGGTTTCACTGAAGCTTTCTTT. The V call is TRBV28, the J call TRBJ1-1, with D perhaps TRBD1 (6 bases). The CDR3 consists of 15 residues. V dropped 2 bases and J dropped 4 bases, with 14 bases sitting between them. Looked up from germline, CDR1 is MDHEN and CDR2 is SYDVKM.